Following are 28 T cell receptor beta chains from one sample sequenced in a study of blood T cell repertoires in COVID-19. TCRdb's copy holds only in-frame clones and misses some; the assay was immunoSEQ multiplex PCR. The profile shows about 140,000 clones, under 85% of them singletons. Sequencing input: PBMCs or T cells enriched from blood (not recorded which). The receptors here all came from a woman younger than 30 who had been exposed to COVID-19.

The CDR3 is CASSYDMGQQETQYF. The CDR3 DNA is TGTGCCAGCAGTTACGATATGGGACAGCAAGAGACCCAGTACTTC. This chain links TRBV6-5 with TRBJ2-5; TRBD1 matches at 7 bases. CDR1 and CDR2 (germline): MNHEY, SVGAGI. There are 15 residues in the CDR3. Trimming cost V 2 bases and J 2 bases; bases outside gene matches: 5.

This chain joins TRBV18 and TRBJ1-1; TRBD1 might be the D (5 bases). In germline, CDR1 is KGHSH, CDR2 LQKENI. V was trimmed by 5 bases and J by 4 bases, leaving 11 bases between them. This CDR3 has 13 amino acids. The CDR3: CASSSTASTEAFF. In DNA form, the CDR3 reads TGTGCCAGCTCATCGACAGCCAGCACTGAAGCTTTCTTT.

The chain uses TRBV2 and TRBJ1-6, with 8 positions matching TRBD1. The junction had 6 bases not matched to a gene; V was cut back by 4 bases and J by 7 bases. This CDR3 spans 15 amino acids. CDR1 is SNHLY and CDR2 is FYNNEI in the germline V gene. This CDR3 is CASSVQGARNSPLHF. The CDR3, as DNA: TGTGCCAGCAGTGTTCAGGGGGCTAGGAATTCACCCCTCCACTTT.

The chain uses TRBV10-3 and TRBJ1-3; D uncertain. The CDR3 consists of 15 residues. CDR1 is ENHRY, CDR2 SYGVKD, per germline. The V end lost 0 bases, the J end lost 0 bases, and 6 bases lay between the germline ends. CDR3 sequence (DNA): TGTGCCATCAGTGAGTCGGCACACTCTGGAAACACCATATATTTT. Residues: CAISESAHSGNTIYF.

This sequence joins TRBV19 and TRBJ2-3; D possibly corresponds to TRBD2 (5 bases). In germline, CDR1 is LNHDA, CDR2 SQIVND (reference sequence). The CDR3 covers 15 residues. Trimming stripped 5 bases from V and 5 bases from J, with 17 bases between. In DNA form, the CDR3 reads TGTGCCAGTAGTCCCAATCCGGGAATGGGAGATACGCAGTATTTT. This gives the protein CASSPNPGMGDTQYF.

The rearrangement uses TRBV28 and TRBJ1-1; no clear D. The CDR3 runs 11 residues. The germline gives CDR1 MDHEN, CDR2 SYDVKM. V was shortened by 6 bases and J by 3 bases, with 5 bases between the two germline ends. CDR3 in DNA: TGTGCCAGCAGCTCGTACACTGAAGCTTTCTTT. Its translation is CASSSYTEAFF.

The rearrangement joins TRBV2 to TRBJ2-3, with D possibly being TRBD1 (6 bases). The CDR3 runs 13 residues. The V gene lost 7 bases and the J gene lost 4 bases, with 12 bases spanning the gap. CDR1 SNHLY and CDR2 FYNNEI come from the germline V gene. CDR3 sequence: CASNRGTSDTQYF. The CDR3 coding sequence is TGTGCCAGCAATCGAGGGACATCAGATACGCAGTATTTT.

This clone was observed a handful of times. This rearrangement joins TRBV18 to TRBJ2-6; possibly TRBD2 for D (6 bases). Germline-derived CDR1 and CDR2 are KGHSH and LQKENI. The V and J ends lost 4 bases and 1 base respectively, with 14 bases between them. The CDR3 runs to 17 residues. CDR3 residues: CASSLGGLGSGANVLTF. In nucleotides, the CDR3 is TGTGCCAGCTCACTCGGAGGGTTAGGGTCTGGGGCCAACGTCCTGACTTTC.

The chain couples TRBV9 to TRBJ1-4; 9 positions match TRBD1. V lost 2 bases, J lost 5 bases, and 1 base stayed unmatched. Germline values: CDR1 SGDLS, CDR2 YYNGEE. This CDR3 has 14 residues. CDR3 coding DNA: TGTGCCAGCAGCGTCGGACAGGGGAATGAAAAACTGTTTTTT. Residues: CASSVGQGNEKLFF.

The rearrangement joins TRBV7-3 to TRBJ2-3, with D possibly matching TRBD1 (6 bases). The CDR3 sequence is 16 residues long. The V gene lost 2 bases and the J gene lost 2 bases, with 14 bases spanning the gap. Looked up from germline, CDR1 is SGHTA and CDR2 is FQGTGA. The CDR3 sequence: CASSLGGDYYTDTQYF. CDR3 bases: TGTGCCAGCAGCTTAGGGGGCGACTATTACACAGATACGCAGTATTTT.

V usage is TRBV30 and J usage is TRBJ2-7, with D tentatively TRBD1 (6 bases). Germline V CDR1 and CDR2: GTSNPN, SVGIG (reference sequence). The CDR3 totals 14 residues. V was clipped by 0 bases and J by 3 bases, with 12 bases between them. The CDR3 DNA follows: TGTGCCTGGAGTGTAGGGGGAGTCGGCTACGAGCAGTACTTC. Translated, it gives CAWSVGGVGYEQYF.

V is TRBV28 and J is TRBJ1-1; 10 positions agree with TRBD1. This CDR3 contains 18 residues. The J segment lost 0 bases and the V segment lost 10 bases, leaving 17 bases of the junction unmatched. Germline V CDR1 and CDR2: MDHEN, SYDVKM. This CDR3 is CATRKRYRDRGMNTEAFF. The CDR3 DNA follows: TGTGCCACCCGAAAGAGATACCGGGACAGGGGAATGAACACTGAAGCTTTCTTT.

CDR3 DNA: TGTGCCAGCAGCGTAGGAGCTACCTACGAGCAGTACTTC. Translated: CASSVGATYEQYF. This chain links TRBV9 with TRBJ2-7; D is unclear. Trimming shortened V by 0 bases and J by 2 bases, and 6 bases separated the two germline ends. The CDR3 has 13 amino acids. The germline gives CDR1 SGDLS, CDR2 YYNGEE.

The chain joins TRBV7-2 to TRBJ2-1; D gene unclear. V lost 6 bases and J lost 7, with 10 bases in between. CDR1 and CDR2 from the germline V gene are SGHTA and FQGNSA. CDR3 size: 12 residues. The CDR3 DNA follows: TGTGCCAGCAGGCCTACCTTGAATGAGCAGTTCTTC. Amino acid sequence: CASRPTLNEQFF.

The V call is TRBV2, the J call TRBJ1-2, with 7 bases fitting TRBD1. With 3 bases clipped from V and 2 bases from J, the junction kept 6 bases outside the gene matches. Germline CDR1 is SNHLY and CDR2 is FYNNEI. The CDR3 is 15 amino acids. CDR3 loop: CASSDPGTANYGYTF. In DNA, the CDR3 is TGTGCCAGCAGTGACCCCGGGACAGCGAACTATGGCTACACCTTC.

The rearrangement joins TRBV7-2 to TRBJ2-7, with D perhaps matching TRBD2 (7 bases). The CDR3 sequence is 15 residues long. The V and J ends lost 2 bases and 2 bases respectively, with 13 bases between them. Germline-derived CDR1 and CDR2 are SGHTA and FQGNSA. The CDR3 region has the DNA TGTGCCAGCAGCTTAAGGGGGACTACCCCCTACGAGCAGTACTTC. Amino acids: CASSLRGTTPYEQYF.

The chain uses TRBV19 and TRBJ2-2, with D perhaps TRBD1 (6 bases). The length of the CDR3 is 15 residues. Deletions cut 6 bases from V and 1 base from J, with 12 bases between. Per germline, CDR1 LNHDA and CDR2 SQIVND (reference sequence). The CDR3 DNA reads as TGTGCCAGTAGATTCCTACAGGGGAACACCGGGGAGCTGTTTTTT. Amino acid sequence: CASRFLQGNTGELFF.

The rearrangement uses TRBV7-9 and TRBJ2-2; 8 positions agree with TRBD2. Per germline, CDR1 SEHNR and CDR2 FQNEAQ (reference sequence). The CDR3 has 16 residues. The V and J ends lost 5 bases and 4 bases, in that order; junction bases with no gene match: 9. The CDR3 DNA is TGTGCCAGCAGCAATTACGGGACTAGGGGCACCGGGGAGCTGTTTTTT. Protein sequence: CASSNYGTRGTGELFF.

This chain connects TRBV7-9 to TRBJ2-1, with D maybe TRBD2 (6 bases). The CDR3 is 16 amino acids. Germline lookup yields CDR1 SEHNR and CDR2 FQNEAQ (reference sequence). Trimming shortened V by 4 bases and J by 0 bases, and 13 bases separated the two germline ends. CDR3 in DNA: TGTGCCAGCAGCTGGGGACTTAGGAGCTCCTACAATGAGCAGTTCTTC. Its protein is CASSWGLRSSYNEQFF.

This rearrangement joins TRBV5-5 to TRBJ2-1, with 9 bases identical to TRBD2. Losses at the gene ends were 0 bases for V and 0 bases for J; bases not matched to a gene: 4. This CDR3 has 17 amino acids. The germline gives CDR1 SGHKS, CDR2 YYEKEE (reference sequence). The chain's CDR3 is CASSLVGSGGSYNEQFF. The CDR3 DNA reads TGTGCCAGCAGCTTGGTTGGTAGCGGGGGCTCCTACAATGAGCAGTTCTTC.

This clone appeared a single time. The genes are TRBV19 and TRBJ1-5; 8 bases are shared with TRBD1. V lost 7 bases to trimming and J lost 5 bases; unmatched junction nucleotides: 7. The CDR3 loop spans 14 amino acids. CDR1 LNHDA and CDR2 SQIVND come from the germline V gene (reference sequence). CDR3 region: CASNTGGRHQPQHF. The CDR3 bases are TGTGCCAGTAACACAGGGGGTCGGCATCAGCCCCAGCATTTT.

This clone was seen only once. The chain links TRBV6-6 to TRBJ2-7, with 8 positions matching TRBD2. This CDR3 has 13 residues. Germline trimming cut 4 bases from V and 3 bases from J; bases unmatched to any gene: 2. Germline values: CDR1 MNHNY, CDR2 SVGAGI (reference sequence). CDR3 sequence: CASSSGTSYEQYF. DNA for the CDR3: TGTGCCAGCAGTTCAGGGACTAGCTACGAGCAGTACTTC.

V usage is TRBV5-1 and J usage is TRBJ2-5; D is perhaps TRBD2 (6 bases). The CDR3 covers 14 residues. V was pared by 7 bases and J by 7 bases, with 20 bases between. Germline V CDR1 and CDR2: SGHRS, YFSETQ. CDR3: CASFHGSLGATQYF. The CDR3 DNA sequence: TGCGCCAGCTTCCACGGGAGCCTCGGTGCGACCCAGTACTTC.

The V gene is TRBV7-3, the J gene TRBJ2-5; perhaps TRBD2 as D (6 bases). The CDR3 sequence is 17 residues long. Trimming cost V 2 bases and J 4 bases, with 20 bases left between them. Germline lookup yields CDR1 SGHTA and CDR2 FQGTGA. The CDR3 bases are TGTGCCAGCAGCTTAGCCCCTGGGCGTGGAGGGCGAGAGACCCAGTACTTC. Translation: CASSLAPGRGGRETQYF.

The V and J genes are TRBV5-1 and TRBJ2-5, with 11 bases fitting TRBD1. V trimming: 4 bases; J trimming: 4 bases; junction bases outside the gene matches: 6. The CDR3 totals 15 residues. The germline CDR1 and CDR2 sequences are SGHRS and YFSETQ. DNA for the CDR3: TGCGCCAGCAGCCCCAGGACAGGGGGCGCAGAGACCCAGTACTTC. Protein: CASSPRTGGAETQYF.

The chain is built from TRBV28 and TRBJ1-6, with TRBD1 identical over 8 bases. CDR3 size: 16 residues. The J segment lost 6 bases and the V segment lost 5 bases, leaving 9 bases of the junction unmatched. Looked up from germline, CDR1 is MDHEN and CDR2 is SYDVKM. The DNA for the CDR3 is TGTGCCAGCAGTCCCTGGACAGGGCTCCCTAATTCACCCCTCCACTTT. It encodes CASSPWTGLPNSPLHF.

The V gene is TRBV18, the J gene TRBJ2-2; tentative D call: TRBD1 (6 bases). Germline CDR1 and CDR2: KGHSH and LQKENI. This CDR3 is built from 15 residues. V was shortened by 4 bases and J by 2 bases, with 11 bases between the two germline ends. The CDR3 bases are TGTGCCAGCTCACAGGGACACCATAACACCGGGGAGCTGTTTTTT. Translating it yields CASSQGHHNTGELFF.

The genes are TRBV19 and TRBJ2-1; 7 nucleotides match TRBD2. This CDR3 contains 17 residues. Germline-derived CDR1 and CDR2 are LNHDA and SQIVND (reference sequence). The trim removed 2 bases at V and 5 bases at J, leaving 12 bases unmatched. CDR3 sequence reads: CASSIRLPSGPHNEQFF. The CDR3, as DNA: TGTGCCAGTAGTATAAGGTTGCCTAGCGGCCCTCACAATGAGCAGTTCTTC.